Included here is one T cell receptor (beta chain) sequence, with context. What it binds is not known. This record belongs to a study of PD-L1 blockade in urothelial cancer. As for the study in general: Individuals in the cohort had been given 0 to 3 earlier chemotherapy regimens. Median T cell yield from blood was over 130,000. Overall study results and limits: Better progression-free and overall survival followed lower pretreatment blood clonality.

Germline V CDR1 and CDR2: LGHNT, FRNRAP. V was pared by 2 bases and J by 4 bases, with 14 bases between. The CDR3 is 15 amino acids. Assay used: immunoSEQ multiplex PCR; TCRdb lists only in-frame clones, some missing. The repertoire includes under 95,000 clones, about 84% of them detected once, and around 14% sits in the top ten. Time point reported: pretreatment peripheral blood. The study collected 1 to 8 samples per patient, pretreatment and on-treatment. The TCR was taken from a man in his sixties with urothelial cancer. This chain uses TRBV12-5 with TRBJ1-1, with D possibly TRBD1 on 6 matching bases. The source was PBMCs, collected around atezolizumab (anti-PD-L1) treatment. The CDR3 region has the DNA TGTGCTAGTGGTTTGCCAAGGGGGTCCAGCACTGAAGCTTTCTTT. The encoded protein is CASGLPRGSSTEAFF.